This T cell receptor beta chain was documented in a study of cytomegalovirus exposure and HLA in healthy donors. The PCR was carried out with 60 Vbeta primers and 13 Jbeta primers. The protocol was immunoSEQ multiplex PCR, while the TCRdb copy is restricted to in-frame clones and leaves out a portion. The listing records roughly 100,000 clones. CDR1 SEHNR and CDR2 FQNEAQ come from the germline V gene (reference sequence). The CDR3 sequence is 13 residues long. The V gene lost 8 bases and the J gene lost 0 bases, with 10 bases spanning the gap. Sequencing was performed on PBMCs. The receptor was derived from a man aged 40-49 years in good health and CMV-seronegative. J is TRBJ2-5 and V is TRBV7-9; D gene unclear. In DNA, the CDR3 is TGTGCCAGCGGAGATACGTACCAAGAGACCCAGTACTTC. Protein: CASGDTYQETQYF.